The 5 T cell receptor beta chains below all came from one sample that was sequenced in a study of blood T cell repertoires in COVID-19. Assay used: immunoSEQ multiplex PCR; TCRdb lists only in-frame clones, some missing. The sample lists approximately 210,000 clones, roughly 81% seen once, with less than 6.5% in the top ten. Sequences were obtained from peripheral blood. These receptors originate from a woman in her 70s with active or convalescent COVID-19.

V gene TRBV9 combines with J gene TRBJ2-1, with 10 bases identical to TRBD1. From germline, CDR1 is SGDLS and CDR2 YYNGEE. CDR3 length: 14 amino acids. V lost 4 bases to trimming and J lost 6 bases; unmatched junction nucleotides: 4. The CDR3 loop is CASSPRTGGNEQFF. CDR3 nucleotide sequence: TGTGCCAGCAGCCCAAGGACAGGGGGCAATGAGCAGTTCTTC.

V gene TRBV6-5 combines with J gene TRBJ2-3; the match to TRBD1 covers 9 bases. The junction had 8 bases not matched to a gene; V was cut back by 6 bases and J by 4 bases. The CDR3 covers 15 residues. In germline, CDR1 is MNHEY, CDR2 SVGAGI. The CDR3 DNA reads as TGTGCCAGCAGAATGGACAGGGGTTACCCAGATACGCAGTATTTT. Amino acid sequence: CASRMDRGYPDTQYF.

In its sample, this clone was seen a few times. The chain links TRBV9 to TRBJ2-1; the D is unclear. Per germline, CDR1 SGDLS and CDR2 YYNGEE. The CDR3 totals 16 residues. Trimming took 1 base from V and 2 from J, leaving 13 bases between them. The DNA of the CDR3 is TGTGCCAGCAGCGTATCGCTAGGTGGCGCCTACAATGAGCAGTTCTTC. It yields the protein CASSVSLGGAYNEQFF. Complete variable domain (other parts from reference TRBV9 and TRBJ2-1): DSGVTQTPKHLITATGQRVTLRCSPRSGDLSVYWYQQSLDQGLQFLIQYYNGEERAKGNILERFSAQQFPDLHSELNLSSLELGDSALYFCASSVSLGGAYNEQFFGPGTRLTVL.

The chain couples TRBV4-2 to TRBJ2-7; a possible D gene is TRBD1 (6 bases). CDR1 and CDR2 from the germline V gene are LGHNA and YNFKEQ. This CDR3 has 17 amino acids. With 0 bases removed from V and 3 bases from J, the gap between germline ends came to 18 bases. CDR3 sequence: CASSQEAARGVGYEQYF. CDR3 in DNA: TGTGCCAGCAGCCAAGAGGCCGCCAGGGGAGTAGGCTACGAGCAGTACTTC.

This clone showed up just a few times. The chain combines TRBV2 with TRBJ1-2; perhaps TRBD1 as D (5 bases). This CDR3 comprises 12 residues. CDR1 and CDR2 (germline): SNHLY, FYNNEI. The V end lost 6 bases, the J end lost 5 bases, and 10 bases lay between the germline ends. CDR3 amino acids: CASRQESYGYTF. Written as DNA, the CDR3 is TGTGCCAGCAGACAGGAAAGTTATGGCTACACCTTC.